This is a list of T cell receptor beta chains from one sample in a study of blood T cell repertoires in COVID-19. Some clones are missing from TCRdb's copy, which holds only in-frame ones; the method was immunoSEQ multiplex PCR. The sample lists around 310,000 clones, roughly 90% occurring once. Sequencing used peripheral blood. The receptors were sampled from a woman aged 40 to 49 with COVID-19, enrolled during active disease. The conserved cysteine and the conserved F or W are not part of the CDR3 here.

CDR3 protein: SVQGGRAKNIQY
V gene: TRBV29-1

CDR3 protein: AWSQTTWTGDSGANVLT
V gene: TRBV30

CDR3 protein: ASGSLPGQGTAWPQETQY
V gene: TRBV12-5

CDR3 protein: ASSMDRPS
V gene: TRBV11-2

CDR3 protein: ASSQGTRNNEQF
V gene: TRBV9

CDR3 protein: ATAPWAQRILEAF
V gene: TRBV10-3

CDR3 protein: ASNRRGAEAF
V gene: TRBV6-5

CDR3 protein: ASKIAGASYEQY
V gene: TRBV27

CDR3 protein: ASSLSTGSNTGELF
V gene: TRBV11-2

CDR3 protein: ASSLEFYEQY
V gene: TRBV12-3/TRBV12-4

CDR3 protein: SAAGGLETQY
V gene: TRBV29-1

CDR3 protein: ASSRDRATETQY
V gene: TRBV7-6

CDR3 protein: AASGGGASVGNEQF
V gene: TRBV5-4

CDR3 protein: ASSPIPGGYT
V gene: TRBV7-2

CDR3 protein: ASQLAPSSYNEQF
V gene: TRBV19

CDR3 protein: ASSFGGNTGELF
V gene: TRBV28

CDR3 protein: ASSPFYEQY
V gene: TRBV28

CDR3 protein: AMGHKTGGGQF
V gene: TRBV7-9

CDR3 protein: ASSVGTSGIYEQY
V gene: TRBV9

CDR3 protein: ASSPRTGTSYEQY
V gene: TRBV9

CDR3 protein: ASSMPTGIQETQY
V gene: TRBV19

CDR3 protein: ASRRGDPTEAF
V gene: TRBV6-5

CDR3 protein: ASSAQGARVDQPQH
V gene: TRBV6-1

CDR3 protein: SAISDRAAF
V gene: TRBV20-1

CDR3 protein: ASSLRGPSTDTQY
V gene: TRBV7-9

CDR3 protein: ASSMGQGVTEAF
V gene: TRBV27

CDR3 protein: ASSYLAGASTDTQY
V gene: TRBV7-6

CDR3 protein: ASSEPSGTGFYEQY
V gene: TRBV5-4

CDR3 protein: ASSQAGRAGVSTDTQY
V gene: TRBV4-2

CDR3 protein: ASSQDRGGDWTDTQY
V gene: TRBV3-1/TRBV3-2

CDR3 protein: ASSLTKGRGGYNEQF
V gene: TRBV7-3

CDR3 protein: ASSLYRGNGYT
V gene: TRBV27

CDR3 protein: ASSDVRGIEGTEAF
V gene: TRBV2

CDR3 protein: ASSFPGNEKLF
V gene: TRBV27

CDR3 protein: ASRPSGGTEAF
V gene: TRBV7-2

CDR3 protein: ASSLTGFGTGAEAF
V gene: TRBV5-1

CDR3 protein: ASSPLLQGSEAF
V gene: TRBV18

CDR3 protein: ASSLPGGLDTQY
V gene: TRBV5-1

CDR3 protein: ASSLGTPLNQETQY
V gene: TRBV28

CDR3 protein: ASSQGTGWISEAF
V gene: TRBV4-1

CDR3 protein: ASSRQGGVDEQF
V gene: TRBV11-3

CDR3 protein: ASSYAEQGAANTIY
V gene: TRBV6-2/TRBV6-3

CDR3 protein: ASSLEGLDTDTQY
V gene: TRBV7-9

CDR3 protein: ASKSSGNTIY
V gene: TRBV28

CDR3 protein: ASSLAGSSYNEQF
V gene: TRBV7-8

CDR3 protein: ASSPLKAGLNEKLF
V gene: TRBV4-3

CDR3 protein: ASSPTGGFEKLF
V gene: TRBV5-5

CDR3 protein: ASSLLVSNQPQH
V gene: TRBV28

CDR3 protein: ASSLTGTEAF
V gene: TRBV5-1

CDR3 protein: ASAGHTGALNQPQH
V gene: TRBV28

CDR3 protein: ASRNDRANTEAF
V gene: TRBV2

CDR3 protein: ASSPPGTVLNTQY
V gene: TRBV18

CDR3 protein: ASSSDRREAF
V gene: TRBV28

CDR3 protein: ASSKLTQNQGAF
V gene: TRBV21-1

CDR3 protein: AWSFQISSTDTQY
V gene: TRBV30

CDR3 protein: ASSQVFSQGASNYGYT
V gene: TRBV4-3

CDR3 protein: ATSRDPRGNQPQH
V gene: TRBV15

CDR3 protein: ASNNWGQVRPNTQY
V gene: TRBV19

CDR3 protein: ASSQDRGFNQPQH
V gene: TRBV3-1/TRBV3-2

CDR3 protein: ASSFPQEQY
V gene: TRBV5-6